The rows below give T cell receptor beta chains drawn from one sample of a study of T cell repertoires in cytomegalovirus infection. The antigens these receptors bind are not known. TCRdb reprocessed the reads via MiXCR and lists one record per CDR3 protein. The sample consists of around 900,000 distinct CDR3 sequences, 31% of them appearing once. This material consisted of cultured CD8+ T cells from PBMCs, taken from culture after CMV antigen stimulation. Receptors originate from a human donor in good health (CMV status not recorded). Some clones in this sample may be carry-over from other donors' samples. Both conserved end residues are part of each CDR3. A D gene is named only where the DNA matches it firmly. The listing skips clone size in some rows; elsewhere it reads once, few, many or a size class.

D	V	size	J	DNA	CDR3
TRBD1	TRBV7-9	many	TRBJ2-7	TGTGCCAGCAGCCCGGACAGGGGGCGGAACGAGCAGTACTTC	CASSPDRGRNEQYF
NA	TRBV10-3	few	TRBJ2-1	TGTGCCATCAGTGAGTCTGTGGGGTCCTACAATGAGCAGTTCTTC	CAISESVGSYNEQFF
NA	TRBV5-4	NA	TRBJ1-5	TGTGCCAGCAGGCGCAGGGCCCAGCATTTT	CASRRRAQHF
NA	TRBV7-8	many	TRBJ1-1	TGTGCCAGCAGCTTAGCGTCCGGGAACACTGAAGCTTTCTTT	CASSLASGNTEAFF
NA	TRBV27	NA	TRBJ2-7	TGTGCCAGCAGTTTGGACAGCATGAAGGAGCAGTACTTC	CASSLDSMKEQYF
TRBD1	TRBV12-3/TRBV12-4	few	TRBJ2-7	TGTGCCAGCAGCAAACAGGGGAACTACGAGCAGTACTTC	CASSKQGNYEQYF
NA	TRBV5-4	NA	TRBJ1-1	TGTGCCAGCCGCGATTGGCAGGGGCGGAACACTGAAGCTTTCTTT	CASRDWQGRNTEAFF
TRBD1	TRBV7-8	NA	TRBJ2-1	TGTGCCAGCAGCTGGACAGGGGGCTACAATGAGCAGTTCTTC	CASSWTGGYNEQFF
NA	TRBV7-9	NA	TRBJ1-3	TGTGCCAGCAGCCCCGGATCGGGGATCTCTGGAAACACCATATATTTT	CASSPGSGISGNTIYF
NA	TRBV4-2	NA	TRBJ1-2	TGTGCCAGCAGCCAAGAAAACCGGGCTTCATTTCTCTATGGCTACACCTTC	CASSQENRASFLYGYTF
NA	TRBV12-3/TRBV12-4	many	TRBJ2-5	TGTGCCAGCAGCCCCCGTGGGGGTCAAGAGACCCAGTACTTC	CASSPRGGQETQYF
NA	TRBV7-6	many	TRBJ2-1	TGTGCCAGCAGCTTTTCCGGCGAGGGGGACTCCTACAATGAGCAGTTCTTC	CASSFSGEGDSYNEQFF
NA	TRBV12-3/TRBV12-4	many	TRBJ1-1	TGTGCCAGCAGTTCCCTAGGTGAAGCTTTCTTT	CASSSLGEAFF
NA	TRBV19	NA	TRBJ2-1	TGTGCCACCCTCGAGGGGGGGGATGAGCAGTTCTTC	CATLEGGDEQFF
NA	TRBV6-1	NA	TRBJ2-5	TGTGCCAGCAGTTTAGTAGGGACGGATCAAGAGACCCAGTACTTC	CASSLVGTDQETQYF
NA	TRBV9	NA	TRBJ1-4	TGTGCCAGCACCCCAGAAGGGGCAACTAATGAAAAACTGTTTTTT	CASTPEGATNEKLFF
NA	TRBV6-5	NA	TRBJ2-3	TGTGCCAGCAGTTACTCCCGGGGCGCTGGCGATACGCAGTATTTT	CASSYSRGAGDTQYF
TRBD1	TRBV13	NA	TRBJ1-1	TGTGCCAGCAGCGGTCAACAGGGGCGTCTGAACACTGAAGCTTCCTTT	CASSGQQGRLNTEASF
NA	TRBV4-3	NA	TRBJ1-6	TGCGCCAGCAGCCAAGAAACAGGGTTATCACCCCTCCACTTT	CASSQETGLSPLHF
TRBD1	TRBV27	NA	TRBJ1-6	TGTGCCAGCAGTTCCCAGGGGGCAGGGTCACCCCTCCACTTT	CASSSQGAGSPLHF
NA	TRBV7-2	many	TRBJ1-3	TGTGCCAGCAGCTTTTCGGACAGAAGTGGAAACACCATATATTTT	CASSFSDRSGNTIYF
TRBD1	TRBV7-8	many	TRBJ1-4	TGTGCCAGCAGCCTTGGCGCCGGGACAGGGGAGGCACCTAATGAAAAACTGTTTTTT	CASSLGAGTGEAPNEKLFF
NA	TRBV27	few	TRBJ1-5	TGTGCCAGCAGGTTGGGTGGAGGGGGTAGCAATCAGCCCCAGCATTTT	CASRLGGGGSNQPQHF
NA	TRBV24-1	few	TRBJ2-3	TGTGCCACCAGTGACCATACCCGGGGCACAGATACGCAGTATTTT	CATSDHTRGTDTQYF
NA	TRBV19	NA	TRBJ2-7	TGTGCCAGTAGTCCCGGAGGGGCGGGACCCTACGAGCAGTACTTC	CASSPGGAGPYEQYF
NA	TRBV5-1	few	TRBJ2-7	TGCGCCAGCAGCCAGAGGCTTCAGACTCAAACGGGACCCTACGAGCAGTACTTC	CASSQRLQTQTGPYEQYF
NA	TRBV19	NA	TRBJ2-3	TGTGCCAGTAGTTGGCCCGCAGATACGCAGTATTTT	CASSWPADTQYF
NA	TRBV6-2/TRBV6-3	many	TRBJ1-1	TGTGCCAGCAGCCCGTCAATTGGCCTCACTGAAGCTTTCTTT	CASSPSIGLTEAFF
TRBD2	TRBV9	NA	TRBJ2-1	TGTGCCAGCAGCGGCGGGACTACCCGCTCCTACAATGAGCAGTTTTTC	CASSGGTTRSYNEQFF
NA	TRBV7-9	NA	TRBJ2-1	TGTGCCAGCAGCCTCCTGGAGGGTACTTGGGAGGAGCAGTTCTTC	CASSLLEGTWEEQFF
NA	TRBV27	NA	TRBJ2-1	TGTGCCAGCAGTTTGAGGTGGGGGAAAGAACGATACAATGAGCAGTTCTTC	CASSLRWGKERYNEQFF
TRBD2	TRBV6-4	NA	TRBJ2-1	TGTGCCAGCAGTCCTACCGGGGGGGCCCTGAATGAGCAGTTCTTC	CASSPTGGALNEQFF
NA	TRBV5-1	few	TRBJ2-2	TGCGCCAGCAGCTTGGACCCGGACCGCAAAGCTTACACCGGGGAGCTGTTTTTT	CASSLDPDRKAYTGELFF
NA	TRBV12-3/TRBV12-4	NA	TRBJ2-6	TGTGCCAGCAGTTTAAAGGGGCTGATCTCTGGGGCCAACGTCCTGACTTTC	CASSLKGLISGANVLTF
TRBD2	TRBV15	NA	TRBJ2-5	TGTGCCACCAGCAGAATGGGACTAGAAGAGACCCAGTACTTC	CATSRMGLEETQYF
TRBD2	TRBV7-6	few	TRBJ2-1	TGTGCCAGCAGCTTAATTAGCGGGGGGGATGAGCAGTTCTTC	CASSLISGGDEQFF
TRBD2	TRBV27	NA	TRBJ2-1	TGTGCCAGCAGTCTCGGGACTACGCCTTGGGGTGAGCAGTTCTTC	CASSLGTTPWGEQFF
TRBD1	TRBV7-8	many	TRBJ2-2	TGTGCCAGCAGCCGCCCGGACAGGGGTCCGACTAACACCGGGGAGCTGTTTTTT	CASSRPDRGPTNTGELFF
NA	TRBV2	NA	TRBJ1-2	TGTGCCAGCAGTGAAAGGCCAGTAAAGAGAACTAACTATGGCTACACCTTC	CASSERPVKRTNYGYTF
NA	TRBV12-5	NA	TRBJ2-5	TGTGCTAGTGGTTTCACATCGGACAGTACCCTGGGGACCCAGTACTTC	CASGFTSDSTLGTQYF
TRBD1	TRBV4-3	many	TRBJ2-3	TGCGCCAGCAGCCACCTTTTTAAGGGGGCAGTTTCCACAGATACGCAGTATTTT	CASSHLFKGAVSTDTQYF
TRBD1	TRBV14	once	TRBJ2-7	TGTGCCAGCAGCCAAGCCGCCCAGGGGGCAAGCGAGCAGTACTTC	CASSQAAQGASEQYF
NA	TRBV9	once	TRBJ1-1	TGTGCCAGCAGCACGACAGCCTCAGGCACTGAAGCTTTCTTT	CASSTTASGTEAFF
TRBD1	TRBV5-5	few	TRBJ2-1	TGTGCCAGCAGCTTTCTGAGGGGGCCGAATGAGCAGTTCTTC	CASSFLRGPNEQFF
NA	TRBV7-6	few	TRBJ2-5	TGTGCTAGCAGCTTAAGTGCAGGGTCAGGAGAGACCCAGTACTTC	CASSLSAGSGETQYF
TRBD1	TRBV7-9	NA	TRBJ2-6	TGTGCCAGCAGCCCAGGACAGGGCTACGGGGCCAACGTCCTGACTTTC	CASSPGQGYGANVLTF
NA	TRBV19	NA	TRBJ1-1	TGTGCCAGTAAGGGGTCCGGTCCGGCTGAAGCTTTCTTT	CASKGSGPAEAFF
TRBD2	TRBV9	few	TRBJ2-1	TGTGCCAGCAGCGTTCGAGCGGGACTGGGTGAGCAGTTCTTC	CASSVRAGLGEQFF
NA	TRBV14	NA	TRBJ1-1	TGTGCCAGTGCGGGGGCAGGGACTGAAGCTTTCTTT	CASAGAGTEAFF
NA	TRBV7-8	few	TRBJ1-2	TGTGCCAGCAGCCACACCAGTAATATTGGCTACACCTTC	CASSHTSNIGYTF
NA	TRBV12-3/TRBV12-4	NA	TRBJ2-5	TGTGCCAGCAGTCCTTACCTTGGAGAAGAGACCCAGTACTTC	CASSPYLGEETQYF
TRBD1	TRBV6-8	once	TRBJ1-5	TGTGCCAGCAGACCCGGGACAGGGGGCGACGGACAGCCCCAGCATTTT	CASRPGTGGDGQPQHF
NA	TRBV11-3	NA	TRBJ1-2	TGTGCCAGCAGCTTAGAGCCCCGACGGGGCTATGGCTACACCTTC	CASSLEPRRGYGYTF
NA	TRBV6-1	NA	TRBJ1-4	TGTGCCGGCACCTCCCATGGGTCTAGGGGCGAAGGGGAAAAACTGTTTTTT	CAGTSHGSRGEGEKLFF
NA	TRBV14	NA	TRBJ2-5	TGTGCCAGCAGCCTACGATGGGGGTCGGGGGAGACCCAGTACTTC	CASSLRWGSGETQYF
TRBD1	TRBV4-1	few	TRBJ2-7	TGCGCCAGCAGCCAAGATCGGGACAGGTCCAACTCCTACGAGCAGTACTTC	CASSQDRDRSNSYEQYF